This TCR beta chain was sequenced in a study of T cell responses to AZD1222 COVID-19 vaccine. Study-wide results and limits: Repertoire samples came only from after the peak T cell response. A mostly white British donor set with more females was recruited, and clonal diversity was possibly underestimated.

The CDR3 is 17 residues long. J was trimmed by 3 bases and V by 5 bases; bases with no gene match: 13. Germline V gene sequence: CDR1 SGHTA, CDR2 FQGTGA. Method: immunoSEQ multiplex PCR; TCRdb's copy keeps in-frame clones and lacks some. The repertoire includes about 94,000 clones, roughly 88% of them detected once, and roughly 13% sits in the top ten. In the case of this clone: What it binds is not known.

The input for sequencing was peripheral blood, taken on day 0 of AZD1222 vaccination. V and J are TRBV7-3 and TRBJ2-5, with 9 bases matching TRBD2. The sequence derives from an adult in good health. CDR3 nucleotides: TGTGCCAGCAGCCCCGTCCTAGCGGGGCCTTGTGAAGAGACCCAGTACTTC. Translation gives CASSPVLAGPCEETQYF.